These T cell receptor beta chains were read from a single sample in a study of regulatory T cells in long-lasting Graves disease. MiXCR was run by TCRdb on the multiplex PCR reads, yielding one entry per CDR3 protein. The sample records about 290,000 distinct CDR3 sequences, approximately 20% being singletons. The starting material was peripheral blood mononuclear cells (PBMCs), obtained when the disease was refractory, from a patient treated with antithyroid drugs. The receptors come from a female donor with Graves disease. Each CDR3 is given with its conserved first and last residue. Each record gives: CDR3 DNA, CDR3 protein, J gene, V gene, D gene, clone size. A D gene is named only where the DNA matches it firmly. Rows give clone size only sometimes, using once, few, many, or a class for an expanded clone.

TGTGTCAGCAGTTTTACAGGGGCTTGGTCGGATGGCTACACCTTC | CVSSFTGAWSDGYTF | TRBJ1-2 | TRBV28 | TRBD1 | few
TGTGCCAGCAGCCTATCGGGACAGGGTAATCAGCCCCAGCATTTT | CASSLSGQGNQPQHF | TRBJ1-5 | TRBV28 | TRBD1 | many
TGTGCCAGCAGCCAATCAGGACTAGCGGATCAAGAGACCCAGTACTTC | CASSQSGLADQETQYF | TRBJ2-5 | TRBV3-1 | TRBD2 | many
TGTGCCAGCAGCTTGGCGGGAGGGCCCGGAGGTGAGCAGTTCTTC | CASSLAGGPGGEQFF | TRBJ2-1 | TRBV11-1 | TRBD2 | -
TGTGCCACCTATGACAGGGCTACTGGCTACACCTTC | CATYDRATGYTF | TRBJ1-2 | TRBV2 | TRBD1 | once
TGCGCCAGCAGCCAAGAGGGGGCGGGGCGACGAGTGCGCGAGCAGTACTTC | CASSQEGAGRRVREQYF | TRBJ2-7 | TRBV4-1 | - | -
TGTGCCAGCAGTTACTTGGGGAGACATAATGAAAAACTGTTTTTT | CASSYLGRHNEKLFF | TRBJ1-4 | TRBV6-5 | - | -
TGTGCCAGCAGTGACCCAAGACAGACGGCCTATGGCTACACCTTC | CASSDPRQTAYGYTF | TRBJ1-2 | TRBV6-1 | - | many
TGTGCCAGCAGCGAGACCACAGGGGGCGGCACTGAAGCTTTCTTT | CASSETTGGGTEAFF | TRBJ1-1 | TRBV12-3/TRBV12-4 | TRBD1 | many
TGTGCCAGCTCACCCTCTGGGAGGAGCAATCAGCCCCAGCATTTT | CASSPSGRSNQPQHF | TRBJ1-5 | TRBV18 | - | -
TGTGCCTCTTCAGGGATCTGGGTGACCTACGAGCAGTACTTC | CASSGIWVTYEQYF | TRBJ2-7 | TRBV6-1 | - | few
TGTGCCAGCAGTTTAGTGGACAGCTCCTACGAGCAGTACTTC | CASSLVDSSYEQYF | TRBJ2-7 | TRBV12-3/TRBV12-4 | - | few
TGTGCCAGCAGCTCCTCCTCGGGACAGGCAAAAGAGACCCAGTACTTC | CASSSSSGQAKETQYF | TRBJ2-5 | TRBV7-8 | TRBD1 | many
TGTGCCATCAGTGATGGGGCCAATAATTCACCCCTCCACTTT | CAISDGANNSPLHF | TRBJ1-6 | TRBV10-3 | - | -
TGCGCCAGCAGCCCAGGCGCTAGCCCCCTTAAATCGAATGAGCAGTTCTTC | CASSPGASPLKSNEQFF | TRBJ2-1 | TRBV7-9 | - | -
TGCAGCGCGGACAGGGGATATGTCACGGGAGAGACCCAGTACTTC | CSADRGYVTGETQYF | TRBJ2-5 | TRBV29-1 | TRBD1 | few
TGTGCCAGCAGCCAAGATCCCCTGAGGCACATGAACACTGAAGCTTTCTTT | CASSQDPLRHMNTEAFF | TRBJ1-1 | TRBV7-2 | - | -
TGTGCCAGTATCGGGACGGTGAACACTGAAGCTTTCTTT | CASIGTVNTEAFF | TRBJ1-1 | TRBV19 | - | -
TGTGCCAGCAGCCACAACCCACAAGAGACCCAGTACTTC | CASSHNPQETQYF | TRBJ2-5 | TRBV28 | - | many
TGTGCCAGCAGCCCAGGGCAGGGGGCCGACAATGAGCAGTTCTTC | CASSPGQGADNEQFF | TRBJ2-1 | TRBV3-1 | TRBD1 | few
TGTGCCAGCAGTGAAGCTAGCAACAATGAGCAGTTCTTC | CASSEASNNEQFF | TRBJ2-1 | TRBV6-4 | - | -
TGCAGTGCTAGCCTGGCAGACACTGAAGCTTTCTTT | CSASLADTEAFF | TRBJ1-1 | TRBV20-1 | - | many
TGTGCCAGCAGGGCCGGCTTAGGAAACATTCAGTACTTC | CASRAGLGNIQYF | TRBJ2-4 | TRBV6-1 | - | many
TGTGCCCTGGCCGGGGCCACCTACGAGCAGTACTTC | CALAGATYEQYF | TRBJ2-7 | TRBV12-3/TRBV12-4 | - | many
TGCAGTGCTAGATTGGGGGCTAGCGGGAGGAATGAGCAGTTCTTC | CSARLGASGRNEQFF | TRBJ2-1 | TRBV20-1 | TRBD2 | -
TGTGCCAGCTCACCACCGATCGGGGAGACCCAGTACTTC | CASSPPIGETQYF | TRBJ2-5 | TRBV18 | - | -
TGTGCCAGCAGTCCAGCCTGGAATCAGCCCCAGCATTTT | CASSPAWNQPQHF | TRBJ1-5 | TRBV27 | - | -
TGTGCCTGGAGGCGATCCGGGACAGGCTACGAGCAGTACTTC | CAWRRSGTGYEQYF | TRBJ2-7 | TRBV30 | TRBD1 | few
TGTGCCAGCAGTTACATGGCAGGGGGGCGCGAGCAGTACTTC | CASSYMAGGREQYF | TRBJ2-7 | TRBV6-2/TRBV6-3 | - | -
TGTGCCAGCAGCCCGCCTCGGGCCTACGAGCAGTACTTC | CASSPPRAYEQYF | TRBJ2-7 | TRBV7-9 | - | few
TGTGCCAGCAGTGGGGTTTATGGCAATCAGCCCCAGCATTTT | CASSGVYGNQPQHF | TRBJ1-5 | TRBV2 | - | many
TGTGCCAGCAGCATGCATCAAGAGACCCAGTACTTC | CASSMHQETQYF | TRBJ2-5 | TRBV7-6 | - | many
TGTGCCAGCAGTTCCGGGACAGGGGGCTACGAGCAGTACTTC | CASSSGTGGYEQYF | TRBJ2-7 | TRBV28 | TRBD1 | many
TGTGCCAGCAGAACGGGCGGGACAGGGAACACCGGGGAGCTGTTTTTT | CASRTGGTGNTGELFF | TRBJ2-2 | TRBV6-2/TRBV6-3 | TRBD1 | few